This T cell receptor beta chain was sequenced for a study of identical twins. Whole-study results and caveats: Because invariant MAIT and iNKT cells could be present, zero-insertion analyses could be partly confounded. Among out-of-frame alpha sequences shared by twins, low generation probability occurred in excess.

Germline V CDR1 and CDR2: SGHRS, YFSETQ. The CDR3 runs to 17 residues. The V and J ends lost 4 bases and 1 base, in that order; junction bases with no gene match: 12. A few counts support this clonotype. Its target is not known. After template switching added a universal primer site, the resulting cDNA carried unique molecular identifiers. In TCRdb, the 5' RACE reads were re-called with MiXCR into one record per CDR3 protein. Of about 530,000 distinct CDR3 sequences listed, nearly 15% were seen once; the top ten hold roughly 0.46%. In addition, the sample was reused for a study of yellow fever vaccine responses in identical twins.

Material for sequencing was CD4+ T cells sorted from blood. This TCR derives from a woman aged 18-30 years in good health. V and J are TRBV5-1 and TRBJ2-3; TRBD1 matches at 7 bases. The CDR3: CASSHPRTGRGTDTQYF. CDR3 coding DNA: TGCGCCAGCAGCCATCCCCGGACAGGTAGAGGCACAGATACGCAGTATTTT.